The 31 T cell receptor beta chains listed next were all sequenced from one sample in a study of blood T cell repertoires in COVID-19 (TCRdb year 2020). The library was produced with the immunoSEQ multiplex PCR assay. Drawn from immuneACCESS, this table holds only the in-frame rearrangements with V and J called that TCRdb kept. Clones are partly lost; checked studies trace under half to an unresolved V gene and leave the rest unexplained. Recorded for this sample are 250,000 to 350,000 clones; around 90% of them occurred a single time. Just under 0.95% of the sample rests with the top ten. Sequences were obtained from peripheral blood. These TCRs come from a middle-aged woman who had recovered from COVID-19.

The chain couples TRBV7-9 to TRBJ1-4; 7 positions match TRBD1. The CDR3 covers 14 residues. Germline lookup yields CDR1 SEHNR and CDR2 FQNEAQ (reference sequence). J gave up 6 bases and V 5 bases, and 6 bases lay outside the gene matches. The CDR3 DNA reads TGTGCCAGCAGCCTTGAGACAGGGTATGAAAAACTGTTTTTT. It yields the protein CASSLETGYEKLFF.

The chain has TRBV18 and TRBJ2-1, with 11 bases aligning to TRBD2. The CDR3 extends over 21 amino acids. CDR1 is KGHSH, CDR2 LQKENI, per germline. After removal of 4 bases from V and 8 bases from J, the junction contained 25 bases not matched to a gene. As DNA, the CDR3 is TGTGCCAGCTCACTCTTCCGTACGCGACTAGTACTAGCGGGAGAGAGCGATGAGCAGTTCTTC. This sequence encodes CASSLFRTRLVLAGESDEQFF.

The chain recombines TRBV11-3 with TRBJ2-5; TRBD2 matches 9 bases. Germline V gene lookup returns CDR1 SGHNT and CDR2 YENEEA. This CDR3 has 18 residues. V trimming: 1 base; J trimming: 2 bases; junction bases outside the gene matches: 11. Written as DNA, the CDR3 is TGTGCCAGCAGCTTAGGTTGGCGGGAGGGCCGGGTGCAAGAGACCCAGTACTTC. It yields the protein CASSLGWREGRVQETQYF.

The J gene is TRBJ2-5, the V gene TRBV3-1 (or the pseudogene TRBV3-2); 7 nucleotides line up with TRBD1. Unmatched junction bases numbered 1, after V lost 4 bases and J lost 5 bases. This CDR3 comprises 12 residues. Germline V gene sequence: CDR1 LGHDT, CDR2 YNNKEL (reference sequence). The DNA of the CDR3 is TGTGCCAGCAGCCTGGACAGGGAGACCCAGTACTTC. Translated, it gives CASSLDRETQYF.

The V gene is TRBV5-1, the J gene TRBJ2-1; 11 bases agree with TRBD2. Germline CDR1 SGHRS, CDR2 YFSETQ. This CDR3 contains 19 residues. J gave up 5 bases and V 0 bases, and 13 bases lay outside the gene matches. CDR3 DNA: TGCGCCAGCAGCTTGGCCGTGTCCACACTAGCGGGAGTCCACAATGAGCAGTTCTTC. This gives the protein CASSLAVSTLAGVHNEQFF.

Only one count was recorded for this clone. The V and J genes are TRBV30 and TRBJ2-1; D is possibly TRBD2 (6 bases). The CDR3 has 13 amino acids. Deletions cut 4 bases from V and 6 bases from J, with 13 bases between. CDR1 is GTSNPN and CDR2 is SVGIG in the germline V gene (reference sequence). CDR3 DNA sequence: TGTGCCTGGACGGAGGGAGTAGGCAATGAGCAGTTCTTC. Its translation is CAWTEGVGNEQFF.

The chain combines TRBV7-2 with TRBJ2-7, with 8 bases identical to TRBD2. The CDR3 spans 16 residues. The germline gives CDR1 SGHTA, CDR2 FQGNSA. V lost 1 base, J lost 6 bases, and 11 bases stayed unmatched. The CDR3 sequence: CASSLVSGGGVGEQYF. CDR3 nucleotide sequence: TGTGCCAGCAGCTTAGTCTCCGGGGGGGGAGTGGGCGAGCAGTACTTC.

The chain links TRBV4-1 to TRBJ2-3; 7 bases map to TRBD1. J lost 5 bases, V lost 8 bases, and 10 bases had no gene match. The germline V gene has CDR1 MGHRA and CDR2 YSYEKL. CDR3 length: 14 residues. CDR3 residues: CASRYRGSQDTQYF. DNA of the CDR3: TGCGCCAGCCGTTACAGGGGCTCTCAAGATACGCAGTATTTT.

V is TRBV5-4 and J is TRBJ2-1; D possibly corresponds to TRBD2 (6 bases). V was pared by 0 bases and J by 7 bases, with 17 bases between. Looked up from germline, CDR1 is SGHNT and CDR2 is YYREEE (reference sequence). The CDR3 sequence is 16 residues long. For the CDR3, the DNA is TGTGCCAGCAGCTTGGCCTGGAGGGAGAGGGCGAATGAGCAGTTCTTC. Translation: CASSLAWRERANEQFF. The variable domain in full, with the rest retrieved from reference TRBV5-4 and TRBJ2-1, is ETGVTQSPTHLIKTRGQQVTLRCSSQSGHNTVSWYQQALGQGPQFIFQYYREEENGRGNFPPRFSGLQFPNYSSELNVNALELDDSALYLCASSLAWRERANEQFFGPGTRLTVL.

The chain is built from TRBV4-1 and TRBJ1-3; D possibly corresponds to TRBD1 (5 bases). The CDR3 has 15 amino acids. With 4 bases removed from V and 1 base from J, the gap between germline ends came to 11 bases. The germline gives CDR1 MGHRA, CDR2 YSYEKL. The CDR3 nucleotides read TGCGCCAGCAGCCTTTTGACAGAGTCTGGAAACACCATATATTTT. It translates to CASSLLTESGNTIYF.

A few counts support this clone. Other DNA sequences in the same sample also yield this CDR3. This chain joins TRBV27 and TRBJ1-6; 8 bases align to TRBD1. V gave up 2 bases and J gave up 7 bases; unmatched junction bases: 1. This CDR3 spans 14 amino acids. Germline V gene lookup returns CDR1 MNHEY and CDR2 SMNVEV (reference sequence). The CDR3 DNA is TGTGCCAGCAGTTTACAGGGGGCGAATTCACCCCTCCACTTT. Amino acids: CASSLQGANSPLHF.

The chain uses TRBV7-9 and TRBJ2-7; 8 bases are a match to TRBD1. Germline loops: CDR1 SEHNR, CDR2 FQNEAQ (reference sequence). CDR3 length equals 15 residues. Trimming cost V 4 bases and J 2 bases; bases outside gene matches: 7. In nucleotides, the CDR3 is TGTGCCAGCAGCTCTCGACAGGGGACACCCTACGAGCAGTACTTC. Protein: CASSSRQGTPYEQYF.

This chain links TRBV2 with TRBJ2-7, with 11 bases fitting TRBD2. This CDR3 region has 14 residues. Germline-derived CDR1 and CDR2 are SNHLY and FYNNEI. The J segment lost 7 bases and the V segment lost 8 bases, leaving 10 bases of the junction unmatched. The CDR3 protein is CASGGSGRAGEQYF. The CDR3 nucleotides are TGTGCCAGCGGGGGTAGCGGGAGGGCCGGGGAGCAGTACTTC.

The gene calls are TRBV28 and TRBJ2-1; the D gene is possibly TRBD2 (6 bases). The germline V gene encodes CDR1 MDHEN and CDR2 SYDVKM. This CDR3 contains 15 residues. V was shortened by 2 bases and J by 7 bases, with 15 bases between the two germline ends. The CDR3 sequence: CASSLGRGALNEQFF. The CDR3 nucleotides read TGTGCCAGCAGTTTAGGGCGGGGAGCCTTGAATGAGCAGTTCTTC.

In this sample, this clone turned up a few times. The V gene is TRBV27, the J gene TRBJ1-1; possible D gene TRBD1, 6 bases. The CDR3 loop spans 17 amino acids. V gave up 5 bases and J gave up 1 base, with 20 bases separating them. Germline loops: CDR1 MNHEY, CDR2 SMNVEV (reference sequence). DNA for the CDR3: TGTGCCAGCAGTCCCGGGGTGCAGGGGAGAACGAACACTGAAGCTTTCTTT. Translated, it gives CASSPGVQGRTNTEAFF.

The CDR3 DNA follows: TGTGCCAGCAGTTTACCTCCGGTGCTAACTTCCTACGAGCAGTACTTC. Encoded protein: CASSLPPVLTSYEQYF. The rearrangement uses TRBV28 and TRBJ2-7; the D is unclear. The CDR3 totals 16 residues. With 2 bases removed from V and 1 base from J, the gap between germline ends came to 15 bases. Germline lookup yields CDR1 MDHEN and CDR2 SYDVKM.

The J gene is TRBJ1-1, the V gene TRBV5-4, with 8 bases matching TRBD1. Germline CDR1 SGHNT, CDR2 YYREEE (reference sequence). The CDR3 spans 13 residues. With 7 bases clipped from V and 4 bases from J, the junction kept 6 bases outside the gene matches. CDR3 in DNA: TGTGCCAGCCACTACAGGGGGGCCACTGAAGCTTTCTTT. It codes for CASHYRGATEAFF.

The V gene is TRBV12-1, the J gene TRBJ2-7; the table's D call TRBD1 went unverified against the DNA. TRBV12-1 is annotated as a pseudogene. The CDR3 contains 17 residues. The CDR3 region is CASSSPLGQGIYYEQYF. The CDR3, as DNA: TGTGCCAGCAGCTCCCCACTGGGACAGGGGATCTACTACGAGCAGTACTTC.

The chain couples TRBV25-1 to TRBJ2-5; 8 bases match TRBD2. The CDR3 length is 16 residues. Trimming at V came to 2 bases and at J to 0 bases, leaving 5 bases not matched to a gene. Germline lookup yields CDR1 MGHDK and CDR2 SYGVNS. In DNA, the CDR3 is TGTGCCAGCAGTGAACTGGGTAGCGGGGACCAAGAGACCCAGTACTTC. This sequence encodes CASSELGSGDQETQYF.

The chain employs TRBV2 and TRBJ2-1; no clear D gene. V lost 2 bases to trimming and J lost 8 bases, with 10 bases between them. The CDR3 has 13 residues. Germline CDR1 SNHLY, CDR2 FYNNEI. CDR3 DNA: TGTGCCAGCAGTGAAAGCAGAGGCGATGAGCAGTTCTTC. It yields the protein CASSESRGDEQFF. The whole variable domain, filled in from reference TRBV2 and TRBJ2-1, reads EPEVTQTPSHQVTQMGQEVILRCVPISNHLYFYWYRQILGQKVEFLVSFYNNEISEKSEIFDDQFSVERPDGSNFTLKIRSTKLEDSAMYFCASSESRGDEQFFGPGTRLTVL.

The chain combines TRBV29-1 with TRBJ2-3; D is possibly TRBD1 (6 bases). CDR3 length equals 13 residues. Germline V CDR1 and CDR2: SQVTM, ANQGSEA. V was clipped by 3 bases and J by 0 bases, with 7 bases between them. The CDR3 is CSVETGSTDTQYF. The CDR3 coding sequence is TGCAGCGTTGAGACAGGTAGCACAGATACGCAGTATTTT.

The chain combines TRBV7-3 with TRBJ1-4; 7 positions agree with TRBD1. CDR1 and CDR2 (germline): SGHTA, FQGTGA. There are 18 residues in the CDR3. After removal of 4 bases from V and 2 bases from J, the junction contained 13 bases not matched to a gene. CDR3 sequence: CASSSGQSWVPTNEKLFF. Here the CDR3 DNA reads TGTGCCAGCAGCTCGGGACAGTCCTGGGTGCCTACTAATGAAAAACTGTTTTTT.

CDR3 in DNA: TGTGCCAGCAGTGGTAAGACCGGGACAGGGAGGGCTAGCGGGAGCTACGAGCAGTACTTC. Amino acid sequence: CASSGKTGTGRASGSYEQYF. V usage is TRBV6-1 and J usage is TRBJ2-7; tentatively, D is TRBD2 (10 bases). Trimming shortened V by 4 bases and J by 3 bases, and 31 bases separated the two germline ends. Germline loops: CDR1 MNHNS, CDR2 SASEGT. CDR3 length: 20 residues.

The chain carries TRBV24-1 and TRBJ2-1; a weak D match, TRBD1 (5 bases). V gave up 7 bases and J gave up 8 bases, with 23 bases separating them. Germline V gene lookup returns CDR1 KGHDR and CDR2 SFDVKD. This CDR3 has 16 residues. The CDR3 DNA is TGTGCCACCAGAGGATCGGCCAGGGCTACTGGGTATGAGCAGTTCTTC. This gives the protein CATRGSARATGYEQFF.

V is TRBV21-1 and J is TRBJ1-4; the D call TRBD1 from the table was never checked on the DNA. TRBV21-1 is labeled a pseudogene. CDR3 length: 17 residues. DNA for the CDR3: TGTGCCAGCAGCAAAGGGGGACAGGGGCCCGAGGAGGAAAAACTGTTTTTT. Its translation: CASSKGGQGPEEEKLFF.

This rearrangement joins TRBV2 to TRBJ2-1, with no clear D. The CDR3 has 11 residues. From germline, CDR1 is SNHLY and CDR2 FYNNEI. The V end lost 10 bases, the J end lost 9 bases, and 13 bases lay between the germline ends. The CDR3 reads CANSKLSEQFF. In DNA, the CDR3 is TGTGCCAACTCCAAGCTGAGTGAGCAGTTCTTC.

CDR3 sequence reads: CASSATGANGYTF. The CDR3 DNA follows: TGTGCCAGCAGTGCCACAGGGGCGAATGGCTACACCTTC. The V and J genes are TRBV27 and TRBJ1-2; TRBD1 matches 7 bases. CDR3 length: 13 amino acids. Germline values: CDR1 MNHEY, CDR2 SMNVEV (reference sequence). With 5 bases clipped from V and 6 bases from J, the junction kept 6 bases outside the gene matches.

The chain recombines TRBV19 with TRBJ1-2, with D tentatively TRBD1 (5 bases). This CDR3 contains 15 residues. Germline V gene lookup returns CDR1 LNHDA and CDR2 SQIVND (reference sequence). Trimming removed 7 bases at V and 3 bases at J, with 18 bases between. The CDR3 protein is CASKPLGTADYGYTF. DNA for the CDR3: TGTGCCAGTAAACCCCTTGGGACTGCGGACTATGGCTACACCTTC.

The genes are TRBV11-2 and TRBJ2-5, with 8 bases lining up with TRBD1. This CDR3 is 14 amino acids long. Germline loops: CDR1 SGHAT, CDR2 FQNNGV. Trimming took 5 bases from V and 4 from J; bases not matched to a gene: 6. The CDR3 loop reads CASSAGQVRETQYF. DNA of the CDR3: TGTGCCAGCAGCGCGGGACAGGTTAGAGAGACCCAGTACTTC.

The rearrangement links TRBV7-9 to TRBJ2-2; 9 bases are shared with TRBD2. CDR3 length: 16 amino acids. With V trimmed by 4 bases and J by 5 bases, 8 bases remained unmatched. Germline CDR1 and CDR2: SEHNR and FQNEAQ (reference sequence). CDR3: CASSSAGLAGTGELFF. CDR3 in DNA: TGTGCCAGCAGCTCCGCGGGACTAGCTGGTACCGGGGAGCTGTTTTTT.

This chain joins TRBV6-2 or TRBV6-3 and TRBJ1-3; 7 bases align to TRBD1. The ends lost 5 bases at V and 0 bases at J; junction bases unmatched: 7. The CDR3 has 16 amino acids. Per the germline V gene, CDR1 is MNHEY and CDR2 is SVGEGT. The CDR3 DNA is TGTGCCAGCAGTCGCCTGGGGACAGCCTCTGGAAACACCATATATTTT. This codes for CASSRLGTASGNTIYF.